The 20 T cell receptor beta chains listed next were all sequenced from one sample in a study of T cell responses to AZD1222 COVID-19 vaccine. Clones were sequenced by immunoSEQ multiplex PCR, and TCRdb holds only the in-frame ones, with some missing. The sample lists about 150,000 clones, about 89% occurring once. Sequencing was performed on peripheral blood, taken 28 days after the second AZD1222 dose. The receptor source for this set is an adult who received the AZD1222 COVID-19 vaccine.

CDR3 residues: CASSLWFGDQPQHF. The CDR3 DNA follows: TGTGCCAGCAGTTTATGGTTCGGGGATCAGCCCCAGCATTTT. The rearrangement links TRBV28 to TRBJ1-5; D not certain. Germline V lookup: CDR1 MDHEN, CDR2 SYDVKM. CDR3 length equals 14 residues. With 0 bases removed from V and 5 bases from J, the gap between germline ends came to 8 bases.

Concerning this clone itself: Within the sample, other DNA sequences also encode this same CDR3. This chain uses TRBV28 with TRBJ2-6; D remains unclear. V shed 4 bases and J shed 0 bases, with 4 bases lying between them. The CDR3 spans 14 residues. Germline V CDR1 and CDR2: MDHEN, SYDVKM. CDR3 sequence reads: CASSSLSGANVLTF. CDR3 in DNA: TGTGCCAGCAGTTCCCTCTCTGGGGCCAACGTCCTGACTTTC.

CDR3 region: CASSYRDHRDTQYF. Written as DNA, the CDR3 is TGTGCCAGCAGTTACCGGGACCACCGAGATACGCAGTATTTT. The genes are TRBV25-1 and TRBJ2-3; D possibly matches TRBD1 or TRBD2 (5 bases each). Germline CDR1 is MGHDK and CDR2 is SYGVNS. There are 14 residues in the CDR3. V shed 5 bases and J shed 5 bases, with 14 bases lying between them.

CDR3 nucleotide sequence: TGTGCCAGCAGCGCCCGAGGGGGAGAAAGAACAGATACGCAGTATTTT. Translating it yields CASSARGGERTDTQYF. The V and J genes are TRBV7-9 and TRBJ2-3; D might be TRBD1 (6 bases). The V gene's germline CDR1 is SEHNR and CDR2 FQNEAQ (reference sequence). Trimming left V 5 bases short and J 3 bases short, with 18 bases between. CDR3 length: 16 residues.

The chain uses TRBV5-4 and TRBJ2-2, with 9 bases matching TRBD1. The CDR3 has 16 amino acids. CDR1 is SGHNT, CDR2 YYREEE, per germline (reference sequence). Trimming cost V 4 bases and J 2 bases; bases outside gene matches: 6. The CDR3 sequence: CASSPGQGINTGELFF. The CDR3 DNA reads TGTGCCAGCAGCCCCGGACAGGGGATCAACACCGGGGAGCTGTTTTTT.

This clone was seen just once. The J gene is TRBJ1-4, the V gene TRBV15; 7 positions match TRBD1. The germline V gene encodes CDR1 LNHNV and CDR2 YYDKDF (reference sequence). CDR3 size: 13 residues. The junction had 4 bases not matched to a gene; V was cut back by 4 bases and J by 8 bases. The CDR3 region has the DNA TGTGCCACCAGCACAGGGACAGTGGAAAAACTGTTTTTT. As protein: CATSTGTVEKLFF.

The V call is TRBV19, the J call TRBJ1-1, with unresolved D. Trimming removed 10 bases from V and 3 bases from J, with 21 bases in between. Germline V gives CDR1 LNHDA, CDR2 SQIVND (reference sequence). This CDR3 is built from 15 residues. CDR3 DNA: TGTGCCACCAAGATTCGTAGATACGGGGACACTGAAGCTTTCTTT. Translation: CATKIRRYGDTEAFF. Combining the CDR3 with reference TRBV19 and TRBJ1-1 gives the whole variable domain DGGITQSPKYLFRKEGQNVTLSCEQNLNHDAMYWYRQDPGQGLRLIYYSQIVNDFQKGDIAEGYSVSREKKESFPLTVTSAQKNPTAFYLCATKIRRYGDTEAFFGQGTRLTVV.

V gene TRBV29-1 combines with J gene TRBJ2-1, with TRBD2 identical over 11 bases. Trimming cost V 0 bases and J 8 bases; bases outside gene matches: 3. Germline V gene lookup returns CDR1 SQVTM and CDR2 ANQGSEA. This CDR3 region has 14 residues. CDR3 in amino acids: CSVEDSGRVYEQFF. CDR3 nucleotides: TGCAGCGTTGAAGATAGCGGGAGGGTATATGAGCAGTTCTTC.

This clone has more than one count but fewer than ten. The V call is TRBV6-2 or TRBV6-3, the J call TRBJ2-1; D is ambiguous. The length of the CDR3 is 17 residues. The V and J ends lost 0 bases and 4 bases respectively, with 16 bases between them. Germline lookup yields CDR1 MNHEY and CDR2 SVGEGT. The CDR3 spells CASSYSPVSGLYNEQFF. The CDR3 DNA sequence: TGTGCCAGCAGTTACTCTCCTGTTAGTGGGCTATACAATGAGCAGTTCTTC.

The rearrangement uses TRBV19 and TRBJ2-3, with TRBD1 matching 11 bases. Germline V gives CDR1 LNHDA, CDR2 SQIVND (reference sequence). This CDR3 spans 16 amino acids. V shed 9 bases, J shed 0 bases, and the junction held 8 bases outside the gene matches. In DNA, the CDR3 is TGTGCCAGCGGGACAGGGGGTATCTCTAGCACAGATACGCAGTATTTT. Its translation is CASGTGGISSTDTQYF.

V usage is TRBV18 and J usage is TRBJ1-1; D gene unclear. The CDR3 is 15 amino acids. Germline loops: CDR1 KGHSH, CDR2 LQKENI. Trimming cost V 8 bases and J 0 bases, with 16 bases left between them. The chain's CDR3 is CASEPPGIMNTEAFF. The CDR3 coding sequence is TGTGCCAGCGAACCCCCGGGGATCATGAACACTGAAGCTTTCTTT. The entire variable domain, with the rest obtained from reference TRBV18 and TRBJ1-1, is as follows: NAGVMQNPRHLVRRRGQEARLRCSPMKGHSHVYWYRQLPEEGLKFMVYLQKENIIDESGMPKERFSAEFPKEGPSILRIQQVVRGDSAAYFCASEPPGIMNTEAFFGQGTRLTVV.

The rearrangement joins TRBV5-1 to TRBJ2-1; no firm D call. Germline-derived CDR1 and CDR2 are SGHRS and YFSETQ. The CDR3 consists of 13 residues. V lost 3 bases, J lost 4 bases, and 8 bases lay in between. The CDR3 bases are TGCGCCAGCAGCTCCAATTCATACAATGAGCAGTTCTTC. Amino acids: CASSSNSYNEQFF.

The rearrangement uses TRBV7-2 and TRBJ1-5; D unresolved. The CDR3 extends over 15 amino acids. V was pared by 2 bases and J by 2 bases, with 10 bases between. Germline V lookup: CDR1 SGHTA, CDR2 FQGNSA. The CDR3 region is CASSLSRQGNQPQHF. CDR3 nucleotides: TGTGCCAGCAGCTTAAGTCGGCAAGGCAATCAGCCCCAGCATTTT.

The chain carries TRBV5-4 and TRBJ1-2; 7 bases fit TRBD1. With 3 bases clipped from V and 7 bases from J, the junction kept 9 bases outside the gene matches. CDR1 and CDR2 (germline): SGHNT, YYREEE (reference sequence). CDR3 length: 14 amino acids. CDR3 coding DNA: TGTGCCAGCAGCTCGAGACAGGGAACGGGTGGCTACACCTTC. This translates into CASSSRQGTGGYTF.

The J gene is TRBJ1-4, the V gene TRBV10-3, with D unresolved. CDR3 size: 12 residues. V was pared by 4 bases and J by 8 bases, with 8 bases between. Germline V lookup: CDR1 ENHRY, CDR2 SYGVKD. CDR3 protein: CAISVGKEKLFF. In DNA, the CDR3 is TGTGCCATCAGTGTCGGGAAGGAAAAACTGTTTTTT.

The chain is built from TRBV11-2 and TRBJ2-5, with TRBD1 matching 7 bases. The CDR3 covers 14 residues. After removal of 5 bases from V and 1 base from J, the junction contained 4 bases not matched to a gene. The V gene's germline CDR1 is SGHAT and CDR2 FQNNGV. The CDR3 coding sequence is TGTGCCAGCAGCCCAGACAGGGTCCAAGAGACCCAGTACTTC. It translates to CASSPDRVQETQYF.

The chain couples TRBV30 to TRBJ1-1; 9 nucleotides agree with TRBD1. The V and J ends lost 2 bases and 3 bases, in that order; junction bases with no gene match: 7. The V gene's germline CDR1 is GTSNPN and CDR2 SVGIG (reference sequence). The CDR3 covers 15 residues. The CDR3 is CAWSNRGRVYTEAFF. DNA for the CDR3: TGTGCCTGGAGTAACAGGGGGCGAGTTTACACTGAAGCTTTCTTT. The full variable domain, completed using reference TRBV30 and TRBJ1-1, is SQTIHQWPATLVQPVGSPLSLECTVEGTSNPNLYWYRQAAGRGLQLLFYSVGIGQISSEVPQNLSASRPQDRQFILSSKKLLLSDSGFYLCAWSNRGRVYTEAFFGQGTRLTVV.

The chain has TRBV6-2 or TRBV6-3 and TRBJ1-1; D is perhaps TRBD1 (5 bases). V was trimmed by 5 bases and J by 6 bases, leaving 16 bases between them. CDR3 length: 14 residues. Germline values: CDR1 MNHEY, CDR2 SVGEGT. CDR3 sequence: CASSAPFGGAEAFF. The CDR3 DNA reads as TGTGCCAGCAGTGCCCCCTTTGGGGGGGCTGAAGCTTTCTTT.

In its sample, this clone was seen a few times. The genes are TRBV28 and TRBJ1-5; 7 bases align to TRBD1. The CDR3 covers 17 residues. Looked up from germline, CDR1 is MDHEN and CDR2 is SYDVKM. Trimming at V came to 4 bases and at J to 3 bases, leaving 12 bases not matched to a gene. CDR3 in DNA: TGTGCCAGCAGTTCACCCTCCGGGACAGCTTACAATCAGCCCCAGCATTTT. Its protein is CASSSPSGTAYNQPQHF.

V is TRBV5-1 and J is TRBJ2-1; TRBD2 aligns across 11 bases. Germline CDR1 SGHRS, CDR2 YFSETQ. There are 15 residues in the CDR3. The ends lost 0 bases at V and 7 bases at J; junction bases unmatched: 3. The CDR3: CASSLASGRFNEQFF. In nucleotides, the CDR3 is TGCGCCAGCAGCTTGGCTAGCGGGAGGTTTAATGAGCAGTTCTTC. Full variable domain (missing parts from reference TRBV5-1 and TRBJ2-1): KAGVTQTPRYLIKTRGQQVTLSCSPISGHRSVSWYQQTPGQGLQFLFEYFSETQRNKGNFPGRFSGRQFSNSRSEMNVSTLELGDSALYLCASSLASGRFNEQFFGPGTRLTVL.